This T cell receptor (beta chain) was observed in a study of blood T cell repertoires in COVID-19. Trimming pared 6 bases from V and 5 bases from J, leaving 11 bases between. There are 13 residues in the CDR3. Per the germline V gene, CDR1 is SQVTM and CDR2 is ANQGSEA. The protocol was immunoSEQ multiplex PCR, while the TCRdb copy is restricted to in-frame clones and leaves out a portion. The table records fewer than 300,000 clones, approximately 91% of them present only once. The source is a woman in her twenties or thirties with COVID-19, enrolled during active disease. The chain has TRBV29-1 and TRBJ1-6, with D unclear. The material sequenced was peripheral blood. The CDR3 DNA follows: TGCAGCGTGACTCCAACCAATAATTCACCCCTCCACTTT. Translated: CSVTPTNNSPLHF.